The present entry profiles one T cell receptor beta chain with its context. The junction departs from the called germline gene at one end, perhaps through a read error. TCR beta CDR3 regions were amplified from RNA transcripts. After a first-round RT-PCR with HTBI primers, a second-round multiplex PCR was run. MiXCR, run by TCRdb on the multiplex PCR reads, gives a single entry per CDR3 protein. The profile shows about 740,000 distinct CDR3 sequences, roughly two fifths of them singletons. These data belong to a study of Graves' ophthalmopathy and Graves' hyperthyroidism. The CDR3 runs to 17 residues. Germline CDR1 DFQATT, CDR2 SNEGSKA (reference sequence). Where ophthalmopathy was present, donors had moderate-to-severe activity, CAS ≥3, NOSPECS ≥4 and duration under 3 months. Other autoimmune diseases, uncontrolled infections, pregnancy or lactation led to the exclusion of patients. Diagnoses were established from clinical symptoms, serum thyroxine, TRAb, thyroid ultrasound and orbital computed tomography.

The chain uses TRBV20-1 and TRBJ2-6, with 7 bases aligning to TRBD1. The origin of this receptor is an adult man with Graves' ophthalmopathy. Source material: peripheral blood. CDR3 DNA: TGCAGTGCCACCCTGGGACAGAGAAGCTCTGGGGCCAACGTCCTGACTTTT. Protein sequence: CSATLGQRSSGANVLTF.